Listed below are T cell receptor beta chains from one sample, sequenced in a study of regulatory T cells in long-lasting Graves disease. TCRdb reanalysed the multiplex PCR reads using MiXCR and keeps one entry per CDR3 protein. This table holds roughly 500,000 distinct CDR3 sequences, 12% to 15% found once. This same sample was also taken into another study, of T cells in Graves' hyperthyroidism and ophthalmopathy.

Here the sequenced sample was peripheral blood mononuclear cells (PBMCs), taken at new diagnosis, from a patient treated with antithyroid drugs. Receptors originate from a woman between 50 and 59 years old with Graves disease. Both conserved end residues are part of each CDR3. D genes are given only for firm matches. A clone size is listed for some rows: how often the clone was seen (once, few, many), or a class if it is expanded.

>NA|TRBV9|TRBJ2-7|many
TGTGCCAGCAGCGTAGAGGGGGGTAGTCTCTACGAGCAGTACTTC
CASSVEGGSLYEQYF
>NA|TRBV5-1|TRBJ2-7|many
TGCGCCAGCAGCTTGTCCGGGACAATGTCTTACGAGCAGTACTTC
CASSLSGTMSYEQYF
>TRBD1|TRBV29-1|TRBJ1-3|few
TGCAGCGTTAAGGCAGGGGGGGCATATGGAAACACCATATATTTT
CSVKAGGAYGNTIYF
>NA|TRBV5-4|TRBJ2-5|NA
TGTGCCAGCAGCATCTACCAAGAGACCCAGTACTTC
CASSIYQETQYF
>TRBD1|TRBV7-2|TRBJ1-1|NA
TGTGCCAGCAGCTACAGGGGGCGGGAAGCTTTCTTT
CASSYRGREAFF
>NA|TRBV13|TRBJ1-1|NA
TGTGCCAGCAGCTTCCAGAGGGCCGAAGCTTTCTTT
CASSFQRAEAFF
>TRBD1|TRBV28|TRBJ1-5|many
TGTGCCAGCAGTCCGGGGGACAGGGGAAATAGCAATCAGCCCCAGCATTTT
CASSPGDRGNSNQPQHF
>NA|TRBV27|TRBJ2-3|many
TGTGCCAGCAGTTTTCGGGCGGTAACTAGCACAGATACGCAGTATTTT
CASSFRAVTSTDTQYF
>NA|TRBV5-4|TRBJ1-1|many
TGTGCCAGCAGTTACAGGGAGTCCACTGAAGCTTTCTTT
CASSYRESTEAFF
>TRBD1|TRBV14|TRBJ2-3|NA
TGTGCCAGCAGCCCATTGATACGGGACAGGGGCCGTCTGGATACGCAGTATTTT
CASSPLIRDRGRLDTQYF
>NA|TRBV7-9|TRBJ2-7|NA
TGTGCCAGCAGGGCTTACAACGAGCAGTACTTC
CASRAYNEQYF
>NA|TRBV6-5|TRBJ1-5|many
TGTGCCAGCAGTTACTCGACGGTGGGTCAGCCCCAGCATTTT
CASSYSTVGQPQHF
>NA|TRBV28|TRBJ2-7|NA
TGTGCCAGCAGTTATGAGAGGGGGGCCTACGAGCAGTACTTC
CASSYERGAYEQYF